This T cell receptor beta chain was profiled in a study of blood T cell repertoires in COVID-19. The cohort comprised adults aged about 18 to 100 years residing in about two dozen US areas. In assigning cohorts, the study relied on participant-reported clinical history. Recovered Cohort 3 donors showed two negative PCRs, clearance, or symptom resolution. Clones were read by immunoSEQ multiplex PCR, and TCRdb kept only the in-frame ones, dropping some. This sample yields about 300,000 clones, of which around 86% are seen a single time; about 10% belongs to the top ten. This CDR3 is built from 17 residues. Germline lookup yields CDR1 SEHNR and CDR2 FQNEAQ (reference sequence). Comments on this clone: Its ends do not fully match the called genes, so a read error is possible.

Specimen: PBMCs or T cells enriched from blood (not recorded which). The clonotype originates from a woman in her late teens or twenties who had recovered from COVID-19. This rearrangement joins TRBV7-9 to TRBJ2-3; 12 nucleotides match TRBD2. CDR3 nucleotide sequence: TGTGCCAGCAGCCTAGCCGGGACTAGCGGGTTGAGAGATACGCAGTATTTT. Its translation: CASSLAGTSGLRDTQYF.